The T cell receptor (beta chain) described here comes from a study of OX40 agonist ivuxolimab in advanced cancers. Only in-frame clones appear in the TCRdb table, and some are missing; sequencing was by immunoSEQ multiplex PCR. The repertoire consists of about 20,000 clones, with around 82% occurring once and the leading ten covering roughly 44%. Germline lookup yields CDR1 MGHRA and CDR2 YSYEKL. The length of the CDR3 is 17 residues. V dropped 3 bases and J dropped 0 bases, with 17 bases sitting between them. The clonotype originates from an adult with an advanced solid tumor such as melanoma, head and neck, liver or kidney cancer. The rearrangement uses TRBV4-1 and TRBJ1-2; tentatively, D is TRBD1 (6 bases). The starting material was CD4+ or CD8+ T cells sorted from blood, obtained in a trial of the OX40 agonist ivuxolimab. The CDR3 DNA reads TGCGCCAGCAGCCACCACCCCACAGGGATTTCTAACTATGGCTACACCTTC. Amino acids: CASSHHPTGISNYGYTF.